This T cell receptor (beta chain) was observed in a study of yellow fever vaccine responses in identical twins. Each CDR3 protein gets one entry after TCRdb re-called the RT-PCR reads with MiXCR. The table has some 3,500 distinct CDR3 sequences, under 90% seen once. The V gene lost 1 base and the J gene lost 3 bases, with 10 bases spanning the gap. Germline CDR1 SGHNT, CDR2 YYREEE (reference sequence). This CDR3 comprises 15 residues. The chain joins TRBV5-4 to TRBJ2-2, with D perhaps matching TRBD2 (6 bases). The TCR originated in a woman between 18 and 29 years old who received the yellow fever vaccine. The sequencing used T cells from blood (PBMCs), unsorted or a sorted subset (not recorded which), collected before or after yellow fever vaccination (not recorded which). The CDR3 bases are TGTGCCAGCAGCTTGCGCGGGGCTTACACCGGGGAGCTGTTTTTT. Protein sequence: CASSLRGAYTGELFF.